The 30 T cell receptor beta chains given below trace back to one sample, sequenced in a study of shared clonotypes between healthy human individuals. Assay: immunoSEQ multiplex PCR; the TCRdb copy retains only in-frame clones and omits some. The sample yields around 350,000 clones, over 70% seen once. The sample consisted of memory CD4+ T cells sorted from blood. Subset indicated: CD45RA-negative fraction. The receptor set was obtained from a man younger than 40 in good health.

The gene calls are TRBV28 and TRBJ1-3, with TRBD1 matching over 7 bases. The CDR3 consists of 14 residues. V lost 6 bases, J lost 2 bases, and 4 bases stayed unmatched. The germline gives CDR1 MDHEN, CDR2 SYDVKM. The CDR3 spells CASRGQAAGNTIYF. The DNA of the CDR3 is TGTGCCAGCAGAGGACAGGCGGCTGGAAACACCATATATTTT.

The chain joins TRBV2 to TRBJ2-4; TRBD1 matches at 10 bases. The CDR3 is 13 amino acids. Germline-derived CDR1 and CDR2 are SNHLY and FYNNEI. J was trimmed by 8 bases and V by 5 bases; bases with no gene match: 3. CDR3 in DNA: TGTGCCAGCAGTTTGGACAGGGGGGACATTCAGTACTTC. It is translated as CASSLDRGDIQYF.

CDR3 in amino acids: CASSWTGLAGDFVTGELFF. DNA of the CDR3: TGTGCCAGCAGTTGGACGGGACTAGCGGGAGATTTTGTGACCGGGGAGCTGTTTTTT. This sequence joins TRBV6-9 and TRBJ2-2; 14 bases map to TRBD2. Germline-derived CDR1 and CDR2 are MNHGY and SVAAGI. The CDR3 runs to 19 residues. The V segment lost 4 bases and the J segment 5 bases; nucleotides outside the gene matches: 12.

Regarding this clone: Other DNA sequences within the sample encode an identical CDR3. The rearrangement links TRBV5-1 to TRBJ1-5; tentatively, D is TRBD1 (5 bases). V was shortened by 0 bases and J by 4 bases, with 8 bases between the two germline ends. The CDR3 loop spans 14 amino acids. Per germline, CDR1 SGHRS and CDR2 YFSETQ. In DNA form, the CDR3 reads TGCGCCAGCAGCTTGGTGGGGGGTAATCAGCCCCAGCATTTT. Its protein is CASSLVGGNQPQHF. The full variable domain, rest sourced from reference TRBV5-1 and TRBJ1-5, is KAGVTQTPRYLIKTRGQQVTLSCSPISGHRSVSWYQQTPGQGLQFLFEYFSETQRNKGNFPGRFSGRQFSNSRSEMNVSTLELGDSALYLCASSLVGGNQPQHFGDGTRLSIL.

This chain joins TRBV28 and TRBJ2-5; 7 bases agree with TRBD2. CDR3 length: 13 amino acids. CDR1 is MDHEN and CDR2 is SYDVKM in the germline V gene. J gave up 4 bases and V 6 bases, and 5 bases lay outside the gene matches. The CDR3 sequence is CASRVSGGETQYF. The CDR3 nucleotides read TGTGCCAGCAGGGTATCGGGGGGAGAGACCCAGTACTTC.

The chain couples TRBV5-1 to TRBJ1-1; D is uncertain. This CDR3 is 13 amino acids long. Deletions cut 7 bases from V and 0 bases from J, with 10 bases between. Germline CDR1 and CDR2: SGHRS and YFSETQ. CDR3 region: CASRVQLNTEAFF. The CDR3 DNA sequence: TGCGCCAGCCGTGTACAGTTGAACACTGAAGCTTTCTTT.

The chain joins TRBV20-1 to TRBJ1-1, with a weak D call TRBD1 (5 bases). This CDR3 is 11 amino acids long. The V gene's germline CDR1 is DFQATT and CDR2 SNEGSKA (reference sequence). Trimming cost V 6 bases and J 4 bases, with 9 bases left between them. CDR3 bases: TGCAGTGCGGAGAGGGGCACTGAAGCTTTCTTT. This sequence encodes CSAERGTEAFF.

This clone was seen only once. This chain uses TRBV9 with TRBJ2-1; tentatively, D is TRBD1 or TRBD2 (5 bases each). The V and J ends lost 4 bases and 0 bases respectively, with 20 bases between them. This CDR3 is built from 18 residues. Germline CDR1 reads SGDLS; CDR2 reads YYNGEE. The CDR3 loop reads CASSPSRDAKSSYNEQFF. The CDR3 nucleotides are TGTGCCAGCAGCCCAAGCCGGGACGCAAAGAGCTCCTACAATGAGCAGTTCTTC. Using reference TRBV9 and TRBJ2-1 for the parts outside the CDR3, the full variable domain is DSGVTQTPKHLITATGQRVTLRCSPRSGDLSVYWYQQSLDQGLQFLIQYYNGEERAKGNILERFSAQQFPDLHSELNLSSLELGDSALYFCASSPSRDAKSSYNEQFFGPGTRLTVL.

The V gene is TRBV19, the J gene TRBJ2-1, with a tentative D call TRBD2 (5 bases). CDR1 and CDR2 (germline): LNHDA, SQIVND (reference sequence). The CDR3 covers 11 residues. V was clipped by 3 bases and J by 13 bases, with 10 bases between them. The CDR3 DNA reads TGTGCCAGTAGTATCAGGACTTTTCAGTTCTTC. Encoded protein: CASSIRTFQFF.

This clone was seen only a few times. The V gene is TRBV6-6, the J gene TRBJ1-2, with D unclear. Germline CDR1 is MNHNY and CDR2 is SVGAGI (reference sequence). V lost 6 bases and J 2 bases, leaving 16 bases between the germline ends. The CDR3 runs to 15 residues. The CDR3 DNA is TGTGCCAGCAGCCTACGGTCGGCGGAAAACTATGGCTACACCTTC. This sequence encodes CASSLRSAENYGYTF.

J is TRBJ2-1 and V is TRBV5-1; possibly TRBD1 for D (5 bases). Germline values: CDR1 SGHRS, CDR2 YFSETQ. Trimming cost V 0 bases and J 7 bases, with 14 bases left between them. This CDR3 comprises 15 residues. The CDR3 DNA is TGCGCCAGCAGCTTGGGGCAGGGCAACGGGAATGAGCAGTTCTTC. Translated, it gives CASSLGQGNGNEQFF.

V and J are TRBV28 and TRBJ1-1; no definite D call. V gave up 3 bases and J gave up 4 bases, with 15 bases separating them. In germline, CDR1 is MDHEN, CDR2 SYDVKM. This CDR3 spans 15 amino acids. CDR3 protein: CASSLGRLWGTEAFF. The CDR3 nucleotides read TGTGCCAGCAGTTTGGGAAGATTGTGGGGCACTGAAGCTTTCTTT.

J is TRBJ2-1 and V is TRBV6-6; 9 bases fit TRBD2. The CDR3 sequence is 16 residues long. The germline V gene has CDR1 MNHNY and CDR2 SVGAGI (reference sequence). Trimming removed 7 bases from V and 10 bases from J; junction bases left unmatched: 17. Here the CDR3 reads CASTLSGSGGRLEQFF. The CDR3 region has the DNA TGTGCCAGCACTCTATCCGGTAGCGGGGGCCGGTTAGAGCAGTTCTTC.

This rearrangement joins TRBV11-2 to TRBJ2-5; D possibly corresponds to TRBD2 (6 bases). This CDR3 is 14 amino acids long. Trimming pared 7 bases from V and 1 base from J, leaving 13 bases between. The germline V gene has CDR1 SGHAT and CDR2 FQNNGV. Here the CDR3 reads CASKTGTLQETQYF. In nucleotides, the CDR3 is TGTGCCAGCAAAACCGGGACTCTCCAAGAGACCCAGTACTTC.

This rearrangement joins TRBV2 to TRBJ2-3; tentative D call: TRBD2 (5 bases). The CDR3 has 16 amino acids. The V end lost 3 bases, the J end lost 1 base, and 14 bases lay between the germline ends. Germline CDR1 SNHLY, CDR2 FYNNEI. CDR3 sequence: CASSDVRRGGTDTQYF. Written as DNA, the CDR3 is TGTGCCAGCAGTGATGTGAGACGGGGAGGCACAGATACGCAGTATTTT.

The gene calls are TRBV5-4 and TRBJ2-5; 10 nucleotides agree with TRBD1. J lost 5 bases, V lost 6 bases, and 7 bases had no gene match. CDR3 length: 14 residues. Germline CDR1 and CDR2: SGHNT and YYREEE (reference sequence). In nucleotides, the CDR3 is TGTGCCAGCAACCGGGACAGGGGTGTTGAGACCCAGTACTTC. Translation: CASNRDRGVETQYF. The full variable domain, with the rest looked up from reference TRBV5-4 and TRBJ2-5, is ETGVTQSPTHLIKTRGQQVTLRCSSQSGHNTVSWYQQALGQGPQFIFQYYREEENGRGNFPPRFSGLQFPNYSSELNVNALELDDSALYLCASNRDRGVETQYFGPGTRLLVL.

This clone turned up a few times. The CDR3 is CASSGTGMNTEAFF. CDR3 nucleotides: TGCGCCAGCAGCGGGACAGGAATGAACACTGAAGCTTTCTTT. V gene TRBV4-3 combines with J gene TRBJ1-1, with 8 nucleotides matching TRBD1. With V trimmed by 5 bases and J by 0 bases, 2 bases remained unmatched. The CDR3 covers 14 residues. Germline V gene sequence: CDR1 LGHNA, CDR2 YSLEER.

This rearrangement joins TRBV18 to TRBJ1-5, with 8 bases that match TRBD1. This CDR3 has 16 amino acids. Unmatched junction bases numbered 10, after V lost 3 bases and J lost 6 bases. The V gene's germline CDR1 is KGHSH and CDR2 LQKENI. The DNA for the CDR3 is TGTGCCAGCTCACCCGGGACAGGTGCGGTTAGTCAGCCCCAGCATTTT. It specifies CASSPGTGAVSQPQHF.

To note about this clone: Other DNA sequences in this specimen translate into the identical CDR3. The chain employs TRBV7-9 and TRBJ2-5, with 10 bases that match TRBD2. Germline V CDR1 and CDR2: SEHNR, FQNEAQ (reference sequence). Germline trimming cut 2 bases from V and 3 bases from J; bases unmatched to any gene: 0. The length of the CDR3 is 14 residues. The DNA for the CDR3 is TGTGCCAGCAGCTTACTAGCGGGAGAAGAGACCCAGTACTTC. It translates to CASSLLAGEETQYF.

The genes are TRBV10-3 and TRBJ2-3; possibly TRBD2 for D (6 bases). The V gene lost 0 bases and the J gene lost 2 bases, with 12 bases spanning the gap. The germline CDR1 and CDR2 sequences are ENHRY and SYGVKD. This CDR3 is built from 16 residues. This CDR3 is CAISESGSGPTDTQYF. The CDR3 coding sequence is TGTGCCATCAGTGAGTCGGGTAGCGGCCCCACAGATACGCAGTATTTT.

This chain connects TRBV19 to TRBJ2-7; a possible D gene is TRBD1 (6 bases). The V gene's germline CDR1 is LNHDA and CDR2 SQIVND (reference sequence). V was pared by 3 bases and J by 7 bases, with 19 bases between. This CDR3 comprises 15 residues. In DNA form, the CDR3 reads TGTGCCAGTAGTATCGGTTCAGGGATGGGGGCTGAGCAGTACTTC. Protein product: CASSIGSGMGAEQYF.

This clone was found a few times. The V call is TRBV19, the J call TRBJ2-6; 10 positions match TRBD2. In germline, CDR1 is LNHDA, CDR2 SQIVND (reference sequence). The CDR3 runs 20 residues. V lost 6 bases to trimming and J lost 0 bases; unmatched junction nucleotides: 14. The CDR3 is CASSETHSGRPSSGANVLTF. The CDR3 DNA is TGTGCCAGTAGCGAGACACATAGCGGGAGGCCCAGCTCTGGGGCCAACGTCCTGACTTTC.

This sequence joins TRBV29-1 and TRBJ2-5; either TRBD1 or TRBD2 may fit D (6 bases each). The V end lost 6 bases, the J end lost 7 bases, and 24 bases lay between the germline ends. Germline CDR1 is SQVTM and CDR2 is ANQGSEA. The CDR3 is 15 amino acids. DNA for the CDR3: TGCAGCGTCGGGGGCCTTGTGCCCCGGGTGTGGACCCAGTACTTC. Its protein is CSVGGLVPRVWTQYF.

The chain has TRBV7-9 and TRBJ2-1; 8 bases are a match to TRBD1. The trim removed 5 bases at V and 1 base at J, leaving 7 bases unmatched. The CDR3 consists of 16 residues. Germline V gives CDR1 SEHNR, CDR2 FQNEAQ (reference sequence). In DNA, the CDR3 is TGTGCCAGCAGCCCCAGGACAGGGACATCCTACAATGAGCAGTTCTTC. Protein: CASSPRTGTSYNEQFF.

The V and J genes are TRBV28 and TRBJ2-7, with 7 bases matching TRBD2. Trimming at V came to 1 base and at J to 3 bases, leaving 6 bases not matched to a gene. The V gene's germline CDR1 is MDHEN and CDR2 SYDVKM. The CDR3 sequence is 15 residues long. The chain's CDR3 is CASSLLLALGYEQYF. The CDR3 bases are TGTGCCAGCAGTTTATTACTAGCGTTAGGCTACGAGCAGTACTTC.

The chain carries TRBV27 and TRBJ2-7; possibly TRBD1 for D (5 bases). This CDR3 comprises 14 residues. Trimming stripped 5 bases from V and 0 bases from J, with 11 bases between. Germline V gives CDR1 MNHEY, CDR2 SMNVEV (reference sequence). CDR3 loop: CASSPQVFSYEQYF. The DNA of the CDR3 is TGTGCCAGCAGTCCACAGGTTTTCTCCTACGAGCAGTACTTC.

There are a few counts of this clone. J is TRBJ2-7 and V is TRBV7-8; possibly TRBD1 or TRBD2 for D (5 bases each). The germline V and J ends were trimmed by 3 bases and 4 bases, with 13 bases remaining between them. The germline V gene has CDR1 SGHVS and CDR2 FQNEAQ. This CDR3 spans 14 amino acids. The CDR3 region is CASSFTGAQYEQYF. In nucleotides, the CDR3 is TGTGCCAGCAGCTTTACCGGGGCCCAATACGAGCAGTACTTC.

The rearrangement joins TRBV7-9 to TRBJ2-2; no clear D gene. The V and J ends lost 5 bases and 4 bases respectively, with 14 bases between them. Germline CDR1 is SEHNR and CDR2 is FQNEAQ (reference sequence). CDR3 length: 15 amino acids. The CDR3 nucleotides read TGTGCCAGCAGCCCCCGCGGCACTATCACCGGGGAGCTGTTTTTT. This translates into CASSPRGTITGELFF.

The CDR3 bases are TGTGCCAGCAGTGTGGGACAGGGCCCCAATCAGCCCCAGCATTTT. Amino acid sequence: CASSVGQGPNQPQHF. This chain links TRBV2 with TRBJ1-5, with 9 bases fitting TRBD1. The germline V gene encodes CDR1 SNHLY and CDR2 FYNNEI. The CDR3 length is 15 residues. The ends lost 4 bases at V and 3 bases at J; junction bases unmatched: 4.

This clone was recorded once. V gene TRBV5-3 combines with J gene TRBJ2-7; D may be TRBD1 (5 bases). TRBV5-3 is known as an ORF, though its function is uncertain. With 4 bases removed from V and 3 bases from J, the gap between germline ends came to 11 bases. The CDR3 has 13 residues. CDR3 sequence: CARSGSRDYEQYF. The CDR3 nucleotides read TGTGCCAGAAGCGGTTCCAGGGACTACGAGCAGTACTTC.